These 19 T cell receptor gamma chains were sequenced from one sample in a study of gamma delta lymphoproliferative disorders and STAT genes. Genomic DNA from isolated PBMCs served as the sequencing template. TCRdb ran CATT on the multiplex PCR reads. Of 1,500 to 2,000 gamma-chain clones in the sample, roughly a tenth were seen once. Sequenced input: blood. The receptors stem from a human donor in good health.

This clone is deemed large (0.1 to 1%). The chain uses TRGV10 and TRGJP1. The J gene, left out of TCRdb, was set here by checking the DNA against germline. TRGV10 is placed among ORFs of uncertain function. CDR3 length equals 12 residues. J gave up 7 bases and V 8 bases, and 5 bases lay outside the gene matches. CDR3 nucleotide sequence: TGTGCTGCGTGGGAGGGTGGTTGGTTCAAGATATTT. Translation: CAAWEGGWFKIF.

By sample fraction, this clone is medium-sized. This sequence joins TRGV4 and TRGJ1 or TRGJ2. The J gene, left out of TCRdb, was set here by checking the DNA against germline. After removal of 0 bases from V and 3 bases from J, the junction contained 5 bases not matched to a gene. Looked up from germline, CDR1 is EGSTGY and CDR2 is YDSYTSSV. The length of the CDR3 is 14 residues. The CDR3 DNA reads TGTGCCACCTGGGATGGGGAGGTTTATTATAAGAAACTCTTT. It translates to CATWDGEVYYKKLF.

In its sample, this clone is medium-sized. The chain couples TRGV11 to TRGJP2. In the absence of a J gene in TCRdb, the DNA was matched to germline to assign it here. TRGV11 is annotated as an ORF whose role is uncertain. J lost 5 bases, V lost 3 bases, and 0 bases had no gene match. CDR3 length equals 13 residues. CDR3 nucleotide sequence: TGTGCCTGCTGGATTAGGAGTGATTGGATCAAGACGTTT. It translates to CACWIRSDWIKTF.

The V gene is TRGV9, the J gene TRGJ1 or TRGJ2. The J gene comes from matching the DNA to germline here; TCRdb lacks it. After removal of 2 bases from V and 2 bases from J, the junction contained 3 bases not matched to a gene. The CDR3 consists of 13 residues. Germline V gives CDR1 GITISATS, CDR2 ISYDGTV (reference sequence). Written as DNA, the CDR3 is TGTGCCTTGTGGGAGGCTGATTATTATAAGAAACTCTTT. Its translation is CALWEADYYKKLF.

In this sample, this clone is medium-sized. This chain uses TRGV2 with TRGJ1 or TRGJ2. The J gene, absent from TCRdb, was called here by matching the DNA to germline. This CDR3 has 10 residues. Trimming cost V 0 bases and J 11 bases; bases outside gene matches: 1. Germline-derived CDR1 and CDR2 are EGSNGY and YDSYNSKV. The CDR3 protein is CATWDGQKLF. The CDR3 DNA is TGTGCCACCTGGGACGGGCAGAAACTCTTT.

This clone is labeled large. This rearrangement joins TRGV11 to TRGJ1 or TRGJ2. TCRdb offers no J gene call, so here the DNA was matched to germline to obtain one. TRGV11 is recorded as an ORF, its role being uncertain. V shed 0 bases, J shed 0 bases, and the junction held 8 bases outside the gene matches. The CDR3 extends over 17 amino acids. DNA of the CDR3: TGTGCCTGCTGGATTAGGCACCCCCGATTGAATTATTATAAGAAACTCTTT. This codes for CACWIRHPRLNYYKKLF.

In its sample, this clone ranks as medium-sized. This CDR3 is also generated by other DNA sequences in the sample. The V gene is TRGV9, the J gene TRGJP. TCRdb records no J gene; here it was assigned by comparing the DNA to germline. There are 16 residues in the CDR3. J gave up 4 bases and V 3 bases, and 3 bases lay outside the gene matches. The germline V gene encodes CDR1 GITISATS and CDR2 ISYDGTV (reference sequence). Here the CDR3 reads CALWESQELGKKIKVF. As DNA, the CDR3 is TGTGCCTTGTGGGAGTCCCAAGAGTTGGGCAAAAAAATCAAGGTATTT.

This clone is medium-sized in the sample. The CDR3 here is CALWEENYYKKLF. The CDR3 DNA reads TGTGCCTTGTGGGAGGAGAATTATTATAAGAAACTCTTT. The chain carries TRGV9 and TRGJ1 or TRGJ2. The J gene comes from matching the DNA to germline here; TCRdb lacks it. CDR1 and CDR2 (germline): GITISATS, ISYDGTV (reference sequence). The CDR3 is 13 residues long. J was trimmed by 0 bases and V by 2 bases; bases with no gene match: 1.

The V and J genes are TRGV8 and TRGJ1 or TRGJ2. CDR1 is VENAVY, CDR2 YDSYNSRV, per germline. Trimming removed 5 bases from V and 11 bases from J; junction bases left unmatched: 3. CDR3 length equals 9 residues. The CDR3 reads CATWGQKLF. For the CDR3, the DNA is TGTGCCACCTGGGGGCAGAAACTCTTT.

In this sample, this clone is medium-sized. Here the CDR3 DNA reads TGTGCCAACCCTGGTTGGAAACTCTTT. Protein: CANPGWKLF. The chain joins TRGV8 to TRGJ1 or TRGJ2. The CDR3 runs to 9 residues. Trimming cost V 11 bases and J 12 bases; bases outside gene matches: 10. Germline V gene lookup returns CDR1 VENAVY and CDR2 YDSYNSRV.

The rearrangement joins TRGV11 to TRGJ1 or TRGJ2. TCRdb gives no J gene; it was assigned here by matching the DNA to germline. TRGV11 belongs to the ORF category, with a function that is uncertain. This CDR3 has 14 amino acids. Losses at the gene ends were 8 bases for V and 5 bases for J; bases not matched to a gene: 12. CDR3 in DNA: TGTGCCTGCTGGACTAACCTTGGGGATTATAAGAAACTCTTT. This translates into CACWTNLGDYKKLF.

At least ten counts were recorded for this clone. The J gene is TRGJ1 or TRGJ2, the V gene TRGV4. TCRdb gives no J gene; it was assigned here by matching the DNA to germline. Germline lookup yields CDR1 EGSTGY and CDR2 YDSYTSSV. CDR3 length: 9 amino acids. The trim removed 12 bases at V and 12 bases at J, leaving 11 bases unmatched. CDR3: CAARGTKLF. For the CDR3, the DNA is TGTGCCGCAAGGGGTACGAAACTCTTT.

About this clone: The protein TCRdb gives is from a much larger clone and does not agree with this DNA's translation at residue 3, likely a read error; the protein shown here comes from the DNA. The V gene is TRGV11, but the J gene lacks a call. TRGV11 is labeled an ORF, and its function is uncertain. This CDR3 is built from 11 residues. CDR3 bases: TGTGCCCGCTGGATTAGACCCAAGGAACTCTTT. Encoded protein: CARWIRPKELF.

Relative to its sample, this clone is medium-sized. The CDR3 DNA is TGTGCCTTGTGGGAGGTGCGCGGGGAGTTGGGCAAAAAAATCAAGGTATTT. Protein product: CALWEVRGELGKKIKVF. The chain carries TRGV9 and TRGJP. Here the J gene was assigned by germline matching of the DNA, as TCRdb has none. Trimming at V came to 0 bases and at J to 7 bases, leaving 6 bases not matched to a gene. Germline V lookup: CDR1 GITISATS, CDR2 ISYDGTV (reference sequence). The CDR3 length is 17 residues.

This clone is judged medium-sized. The genes are TRGV8 and TRGJ1 or TRGJ2. The J gene, absent from TCRdb, was called here by matching the DNA to germline. This CDR3 has 12 residues. V shed 2 bases and J 6 bases; nucleotides not matched to a gene: 4. Germline V gives CDR1 VENAVY, CDR2 YDSYNSRV. This CDR3 is CATWDIPYKKLF. CDR3 nucleotide sequence: TGTGCCACCTGGGATATTCCTTATAAGAAACTCTTT.

Within the sample, this clone is medium-sized. The chain carries TRGV8 and TRGJP1. TCRdb records no J gene; here it was assigned by comparing the DNA to germline. The V gene end was trimmed by 5 bases and the J gene end by 4 bases; junction bases not matched to a gene: 4. Germline V gives CDR1 VENAVY, CDR2 YDSYNSRV. The CDR3 consists of 13 residues. CDR3: CATWALTGWFKIF. Here the CDR3 DNA reads TGTGCCACCTGGGCTCTCACTGGTTGGTTCAAGATATTT.

In this sample, this clone is medium-sized. This chain links TRGV8 with TRGJ1 or TRGJ2. TCRdb lists no J gene, so it was determined here by aligning the DNA to germline. V was pared by 5 bases and J by 2 bases, with 9 bases of the junction left unmatched. The CDR3 contains 14 residues. Germline V gene sequence: CDR1 VENAVY, CDR2 YDSYNSRV. CDR3 sequence reads: CATWAPEDYYKKLF. CDR3 nucleotide sequence: TGTGCCACCTGGGCCCCGGAGGATTATTATAAGAAACTCTTT.

This clone counts as medium-sized. Because the CDR3's place on the DNA is in doubt, the DNA is left out and the CDR3 is given as listed by TCRdb. Called V gene: TRGV11; the J gene was not called. TRGV11 belongs to the ORF category, with a function that is uncertain. The CDR3 sequence runs 15 residues, both termini included. The CDR3: CTTVPAGLDEIKKLF.

By share, this clone ranks as large (0.1 to 1%). Other DNA sequences in this specimen translate into the identical CDR3. V gene TRGV4 combines with J gene TRGJ1 or TRGJ2. TCRdb records no J gene; here it was assigned by comparing the DNA to germline. The CDR3 is 11 amino acids. With 6 bases clipped from V and 4 bases from J, the junction kept 3 bases outside the gene matches. In germline, CDR1 is EGSTGY, CDR2 YDSYTSSV. The CDR3 DNA is TGTGCCACCTGGCACTATTATAAGAAACTCTTT. Protein: CATWHYYKKLF.